This T cell receptor beta chain was captured in a study of PD-L1 blockade in urothelial cancer. Study overall: Blood underwent analysis 3 weeks (second dose) and 6 weeks after treatment began. Typically, measured as a median, blood samples had approximately 130,000 T cells.

The time point is: pretreatment peripheral blood. General study results and limits: When pretreatment blood TCR clonality was below the median, it predicted better survival.

TCRdb keeps only in-frame clones here, not all; method: immunoSEQ multiplex PCR. In the table there are about 74,000 clones, about nine tenths of which are singletons. Comment on this clone: The antigen is unknown.

The input for sequencing was PBMCs, taken around atezolizumab (anti-PD-L1) treatment. The receptor comes from a man between 65 and 79 years old with urothelial cancer.

The CDR3 nucleotides read TGTGCCAGCAGCTTGGTGGGACAGGGACCCTATGGCTACACCTTC. Translating it yields CASSLVGQGPYGYTF. This rearrangement joins TRBV5-6 to TRBJ1-2; 9 nucleotides align to TRBD1. This CDR3 is 15 amino acids long. From germline, CDR1 is SGHDT and CDR2 YYEEEE. J was trimmed by 4 bases and V by 0 bases; bases with no gene match: 4.